The entry below gives a single T cell receptor beta chain sequence along with its context. The data were taken from a study of OX40 agonist ivuxolimab in advanced cancers. Germline V gives CDR1 SNHLY, CDR2 FYNNEI. V gave up 7 bases and J gave up 6 bases, with 18 bases separating them. The CDR3 has 14 amino acids. People who had autoimmune disease history or systemic immunosuppression were excluded. Drawing of blood for sampling happened at baseline, at cycle 4 day 1, and at cycle 7 day 1. Generated by immunoSEQ multiplex PCR, the TCRdb table keeps only in-frame clones and is missing some. The sample yields fewer than 110,000 clones, roughly 90% seen once.

The receptor was isolated from an adult with an advanced solid tumor such as melanoma, head and neck, liver or kidney cancer. The chain couples TRBV2 to TRBJ2-5; weak D call: TRBD2 (6 bases). The sequencing here drew on CD4+ or CD8+ T cells sorted from blood, taken in a trial of the OX40 agonist ivuxolimab. The CDR3 region is CASTRRGLGKTQYF. CDR3 DNA sequence: TGTGCCAGCACTAGAAGGGGACTTGGAAAGACCCAGTACTTC.